The clone carrying this TCR beta chain occurred a few times. As part of library construction, unique molecular identifiers were attached to individual cDNA molecules. Using its own MiXCR run on the 5' RACE reads, TCRdb lists one record per CDR3 protein. The sample includes tens of thousands of distinct CDR3 sequences, less than 9.5% of them seen just once. The data originate from a study of early T cells in non-severe SARS-CoV-2 infection. The CDR3 length is 13 residues. The V gene's germline CDR1 is SGHAT and CDR2 FQNNGV. Trimming at V came to 10 bases and at J to 0 bases, leaving 6 bases not matched to a gene.

This TCR was sampled from an adult who was a healthcare worker with PCR-confirmed SARS-CoV-2 infection or an uninfected control (not recorded which). V and J are TRBV11-2 and TRBJ2-7; the match to TRBD1 covers 7 bases. The material sequenced was whole blood, taken at baseline. CDR3 DNA: TGTGCCACCAGGGACAGAAGCTCCTACGAGCAGTACTTC. It is translated as CATRDRSSYEQYF.